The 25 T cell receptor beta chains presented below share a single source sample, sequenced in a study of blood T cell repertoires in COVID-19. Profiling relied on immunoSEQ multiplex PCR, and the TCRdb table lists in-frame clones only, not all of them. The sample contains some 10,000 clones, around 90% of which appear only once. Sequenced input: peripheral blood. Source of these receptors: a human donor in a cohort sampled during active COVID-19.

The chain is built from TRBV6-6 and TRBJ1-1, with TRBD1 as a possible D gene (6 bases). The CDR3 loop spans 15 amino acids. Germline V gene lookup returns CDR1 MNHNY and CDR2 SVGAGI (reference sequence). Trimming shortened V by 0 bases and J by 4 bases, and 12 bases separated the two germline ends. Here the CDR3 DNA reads TGTGCCAGCAGTTACTCATGGGGGCTAGGCACTGAAGCTTTCTTT. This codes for CASSYSWGLGTEAFF.

DNA of the CDR3: TGTGCCAGCAGCTTAGCGGGGCTTCAAGAGACCCAGTACTTC. Translation gives CASSLAGLQETQYF. J is TRBJ2-5 and V is TRBV7-2, with D maybe TRBD1 (5 bases). Trimming took 0 bases from V and 2 from J, leaving 7 bases between them. The germline V gene has CDR1 SGHTA and CDR2 FQGNSA. CDR3 size: 14 residues. Complete variable domain (other parts from reference TRBV7-2 and TRBJ2-5): GAGVSQSPSNKVTEKGKDVELRCDPISGHTALYWYRQSLGQGLEFLIYFQGNSAPDKSGLPSDRFSAERTGGSVSTLTIQRTQQEDSAVYLCASSLAGLQETQYFGPGTRLLVL.

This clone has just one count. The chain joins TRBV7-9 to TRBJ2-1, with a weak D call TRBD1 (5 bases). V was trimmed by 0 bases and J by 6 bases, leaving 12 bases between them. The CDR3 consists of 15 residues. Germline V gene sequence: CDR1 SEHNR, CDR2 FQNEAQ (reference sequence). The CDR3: CASSLAPVGANEQFF. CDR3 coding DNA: TGTGCCAGCAGCTTAGCGCCGGTAGGGGCCAATGAGCAGTTCTTC.

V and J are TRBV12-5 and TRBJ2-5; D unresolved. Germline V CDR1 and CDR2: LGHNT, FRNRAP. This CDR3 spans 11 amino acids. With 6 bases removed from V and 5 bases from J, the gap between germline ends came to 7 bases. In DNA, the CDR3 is TGTGCTAGTGGCCCTCGGGAGACCCAGTACTTC. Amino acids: CASGPRETQYF.

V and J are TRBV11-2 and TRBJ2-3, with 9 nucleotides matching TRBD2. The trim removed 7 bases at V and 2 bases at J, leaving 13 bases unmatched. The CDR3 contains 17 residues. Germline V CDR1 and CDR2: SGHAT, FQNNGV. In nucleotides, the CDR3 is TGTGCCAGCACACCCCGGGGCGGGGGGGCCGTCACAGATACGCAGTATTTT. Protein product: CASTPRGGGAVTDTQYF. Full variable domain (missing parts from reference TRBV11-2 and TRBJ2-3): EAGVAQSPRYKIIEKRQSVAFWCNPISGHATLYWYQQILGQGPKLLIQFQNNGVVDDSQLPKDRFSAERLKGVDSTLKIQPAKLEDSAVYLCASTPRGGGAVTDTQYFGPGTRLTVL.

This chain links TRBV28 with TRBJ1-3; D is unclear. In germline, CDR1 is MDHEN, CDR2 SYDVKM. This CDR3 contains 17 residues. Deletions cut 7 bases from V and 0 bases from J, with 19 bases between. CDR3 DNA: TGTGCCAGCACTCCCCCCGGGGAAGGCTTCTCTGGAAACACCATATATTTT. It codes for CASTPPGEGFSGNTIYF.

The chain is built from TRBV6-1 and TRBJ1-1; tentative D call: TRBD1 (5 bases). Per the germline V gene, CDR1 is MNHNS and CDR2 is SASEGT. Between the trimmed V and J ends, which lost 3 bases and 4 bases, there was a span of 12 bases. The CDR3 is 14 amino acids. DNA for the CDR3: TGTGCCAGCAGTGATGGTCAGGGCGGCACTGAAGCTTTCTTT. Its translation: CASSDGQGGTEAFF.

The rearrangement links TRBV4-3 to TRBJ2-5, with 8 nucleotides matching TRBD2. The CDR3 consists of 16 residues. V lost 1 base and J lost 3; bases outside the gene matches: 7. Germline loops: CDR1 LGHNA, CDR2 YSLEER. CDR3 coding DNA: TGCGCCAGCAGCCAAGGCGCGGGGGGCGCCGAAGAGACCCAGTACTTC. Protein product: CASSQGAGGAEETQYF.

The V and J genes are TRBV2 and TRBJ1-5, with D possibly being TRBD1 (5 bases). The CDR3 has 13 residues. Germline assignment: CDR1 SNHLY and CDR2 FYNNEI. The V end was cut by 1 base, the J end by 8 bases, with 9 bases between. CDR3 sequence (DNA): TGTGCCAGCAGTGAAGGGCTCAGGGAGCCCCAGCATTTT. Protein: CASSEGLREPQHF.

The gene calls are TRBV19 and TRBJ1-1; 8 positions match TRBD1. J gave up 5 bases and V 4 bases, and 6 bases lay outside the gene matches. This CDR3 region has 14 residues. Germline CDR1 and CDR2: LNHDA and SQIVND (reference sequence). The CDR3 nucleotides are TGTGCCAGTAGTACCCAGGGGGCGGGAACTGAAGCTTTCTTT. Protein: CASSTQGAGTEAFF.

CDR3 loop: CASSRGTEVYEQYF. CDR3 sequence (DNA): TGTGCCAGCAGCCGCGGGACAGAAGTCTACGAGCAGTACTTC. The chain combines TRBV6-2 or TRBV6-3 with TRBJ2-7, with D perhaps TRBD1 (7 bases). The length of the CDR3 is 14 residues. V shed 6 bases and J shed 3 bases, with 15 bases lying between them. Germline assignment: CDR1 MNHEY and CDR2 SVGEGT.

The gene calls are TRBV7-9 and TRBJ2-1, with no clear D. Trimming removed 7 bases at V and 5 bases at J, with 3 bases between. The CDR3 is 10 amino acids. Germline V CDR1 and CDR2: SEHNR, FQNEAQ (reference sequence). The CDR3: CASNNNEQFF. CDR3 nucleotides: TGTGCCAGCAATAACAATGAGCAGTTCTTC.

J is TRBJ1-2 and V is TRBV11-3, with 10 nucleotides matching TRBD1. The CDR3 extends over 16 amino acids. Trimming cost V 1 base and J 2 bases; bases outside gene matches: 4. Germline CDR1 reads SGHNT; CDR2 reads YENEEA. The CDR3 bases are TGTGCCAGCAGCTTAGGTGGGACAGGGGCGAACTATGGCTACACCTTC. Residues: CASSLGGTGANYGYTF. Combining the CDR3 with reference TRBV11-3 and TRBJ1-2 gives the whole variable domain EAGVVQSPRYKIIEKKQPVAFWCNPISGHNTLYWYLQNLGQGPELLIRYENEEAVDDSQLPKDRFSAERLKGVDSTLKIQPAELGDSAVYLCASSLGGTGANYGYTFGSGTRLTVV.

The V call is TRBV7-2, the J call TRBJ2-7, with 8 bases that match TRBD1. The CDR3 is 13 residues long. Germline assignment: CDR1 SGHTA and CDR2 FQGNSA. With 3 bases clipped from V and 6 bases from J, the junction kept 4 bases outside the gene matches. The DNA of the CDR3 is TGTGCCAGCAGCTTCTCAGGGGGCTTCGAGCAGTACTTC. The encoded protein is CASSFSGGFEQYF.

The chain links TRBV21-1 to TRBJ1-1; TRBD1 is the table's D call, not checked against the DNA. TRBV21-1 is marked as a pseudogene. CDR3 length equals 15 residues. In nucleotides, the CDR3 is TGTGCCAGCAGCAACCCCAGGGACAGGGCCGGTGAAGCTTTCTTT. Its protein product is CASSNPRDRAGEAFF.

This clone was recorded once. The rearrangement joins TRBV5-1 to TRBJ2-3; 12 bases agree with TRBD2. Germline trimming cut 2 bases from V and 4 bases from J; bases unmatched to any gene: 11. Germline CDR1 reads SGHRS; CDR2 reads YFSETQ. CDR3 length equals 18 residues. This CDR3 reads CASSLGRTSGERADTQYF. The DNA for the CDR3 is TGCGCCAGCAGCTTAGGGAGGACTAGCGGGGAGAGGGCAGATACGCAGTATTTT.

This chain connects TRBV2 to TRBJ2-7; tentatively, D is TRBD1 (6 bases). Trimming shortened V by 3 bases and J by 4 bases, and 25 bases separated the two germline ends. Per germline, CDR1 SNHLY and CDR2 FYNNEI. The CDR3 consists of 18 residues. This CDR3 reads CASSEAEHGEQGRYEQYF. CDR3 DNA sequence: TGTGCCAGCAGTGAGGCGGAACATGGGGAACAGGGAAGATACGAGCAGTACTTC.

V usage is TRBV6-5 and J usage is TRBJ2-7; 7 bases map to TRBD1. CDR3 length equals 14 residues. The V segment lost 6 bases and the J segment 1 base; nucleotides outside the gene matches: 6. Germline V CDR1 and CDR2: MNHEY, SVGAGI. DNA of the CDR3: TGTGCCAGCAGAACGGGACAGCTTTCCTACGAGCAGTACTTC. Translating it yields CASRTGQLSYEQYF.

The CDR3 DNA is TGTGCCAGCAGTTTAAGCGATAACTATGGCTACACCTTC. Translation: CASSLSDNYGYTF. This chain uses TRBV28 with TRBJ1-2; D is undetermined. The CDR3 extends over 13 amino acids. Germline CDR1 and CDR2: MDHEN and SYDVKM. V was shortened by 2 bases and J by 1 base, with 5 bases between the two germline ends.

As DNA, the CDR3 is TGTGCCAGCAGCCGGAAGAGCGGGTCTCTGGATCAGCCCCAGCATTTT. Amino acids: CASSRKSGSLDQPQHF. The rearrangement joins TRBV5-5 to TRBJ1-5; D remains ambiguous. V was cut by 4 bases and J by 5 bases, with 19 bases left in between. CDR3 length equals 16 residues. Germline values: CDR1 SGHKS, CDR2 YYEKEE (reference sequence).

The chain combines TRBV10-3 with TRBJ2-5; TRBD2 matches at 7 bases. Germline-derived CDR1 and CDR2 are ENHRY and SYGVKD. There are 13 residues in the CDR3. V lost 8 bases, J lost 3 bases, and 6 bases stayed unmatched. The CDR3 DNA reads TGTGCCATCCAGCGGGCGGGGGAAGAGACCCAGTACTTC. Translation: CAIQRAGEETQYF.

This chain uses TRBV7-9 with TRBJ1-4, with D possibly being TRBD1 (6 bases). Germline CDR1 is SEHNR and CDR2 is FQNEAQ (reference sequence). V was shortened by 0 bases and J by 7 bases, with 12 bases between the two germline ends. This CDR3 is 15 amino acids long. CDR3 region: CASSLATGSGEKLFF. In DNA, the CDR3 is TGTGCCAGCAGCTTAGCAACAGGGTCGGGTGAAAAACTGTTTTTT.

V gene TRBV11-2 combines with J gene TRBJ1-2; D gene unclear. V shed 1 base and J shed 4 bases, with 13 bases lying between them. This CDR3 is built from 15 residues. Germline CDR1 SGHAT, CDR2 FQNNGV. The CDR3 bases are TGTGCCAGCAGCTTAGTGAATGACAAGTCCTATGGCTACACCTTC. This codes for CASSLVNDKSYGYTF.

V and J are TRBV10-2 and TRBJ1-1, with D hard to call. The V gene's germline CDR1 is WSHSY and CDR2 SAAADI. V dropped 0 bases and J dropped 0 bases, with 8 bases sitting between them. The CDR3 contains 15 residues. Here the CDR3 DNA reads TGCGCCAGCAGTGAGTCGCAGCGGATGAACACTGAAGCTTTCTTT. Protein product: CASSESQRMNTEAFF.

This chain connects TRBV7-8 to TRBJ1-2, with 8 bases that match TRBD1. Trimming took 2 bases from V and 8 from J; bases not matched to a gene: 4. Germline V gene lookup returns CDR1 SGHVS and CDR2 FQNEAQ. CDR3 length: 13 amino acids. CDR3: CASSLRTGKGYTF. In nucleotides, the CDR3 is TGTGCCAGCAGCTTAAGGACAGGGAAGGGCTACACCTTC.